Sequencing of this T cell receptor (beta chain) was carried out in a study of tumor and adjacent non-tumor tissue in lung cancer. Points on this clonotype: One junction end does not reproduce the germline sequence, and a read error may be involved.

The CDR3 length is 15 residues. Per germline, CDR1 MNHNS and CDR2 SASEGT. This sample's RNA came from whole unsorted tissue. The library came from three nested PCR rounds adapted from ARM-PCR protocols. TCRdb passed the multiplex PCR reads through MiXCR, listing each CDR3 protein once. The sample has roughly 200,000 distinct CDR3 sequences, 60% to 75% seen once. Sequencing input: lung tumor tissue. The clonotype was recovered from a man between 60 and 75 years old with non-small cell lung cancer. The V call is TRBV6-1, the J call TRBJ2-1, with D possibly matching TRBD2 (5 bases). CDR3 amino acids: CASSLRGSSYIEQFF. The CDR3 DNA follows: TGTGCCAGCAGCCTACGAGGGAGCTCCTACATTGAGCAGTTTTTC.